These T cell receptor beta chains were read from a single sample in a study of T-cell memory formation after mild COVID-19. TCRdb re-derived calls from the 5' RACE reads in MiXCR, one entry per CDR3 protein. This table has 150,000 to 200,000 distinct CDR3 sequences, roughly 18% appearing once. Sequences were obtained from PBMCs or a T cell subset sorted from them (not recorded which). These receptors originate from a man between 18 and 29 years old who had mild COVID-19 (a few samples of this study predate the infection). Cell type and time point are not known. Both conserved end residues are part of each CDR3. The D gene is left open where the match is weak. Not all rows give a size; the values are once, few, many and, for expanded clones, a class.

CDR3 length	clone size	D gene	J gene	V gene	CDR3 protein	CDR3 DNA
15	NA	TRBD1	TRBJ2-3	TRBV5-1	CASSFPGQGADTQYF	TGCGCCAGCAGCTTCCCAGGACAGGGAGCAGATACGCAGTATTTT
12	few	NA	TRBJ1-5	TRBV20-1	CSARAWAGPQHF	TGCAGTGCTAGAGCTTGGGCAGGGCCCCAGCATTTT
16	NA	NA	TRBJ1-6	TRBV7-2	CASSLLGGRDNSPLHF	TGTGCCAGCAGCTTACTTGGGGGACGGGATAATTCACCCCTCCACTTT
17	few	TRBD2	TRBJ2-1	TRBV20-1	CSARAHSGGAFYNEQFF	TGCAGTGCTAGAGCACATAGCGGGGGGGCCTTCTACAATGAGCAGTTCTTC
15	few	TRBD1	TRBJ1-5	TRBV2	CASSVEQGADQPQHF	TGTGCCAGCAGTGTGGAACAGGGGGCTGATCAGCCCCAGCATTTT
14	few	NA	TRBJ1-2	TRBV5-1	CASSLGDIYYGYTF	TGCGCCAGCAGCTTGGGGGACATCTACTATGGCTACACCTTC
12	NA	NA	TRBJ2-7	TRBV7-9	CASTQEVGEQYF	TGTGCCAGCACCCAAGAAGTCGGGGAGCAGTACTTC
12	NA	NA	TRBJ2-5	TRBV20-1	CSARLRQETQYF	TGCAGTGCTAGGCTACGTCAAGAGACCCAGTACTTC
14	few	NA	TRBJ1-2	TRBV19	CASSNDGRIYGYTF	TGTGCCAGTAGTAATGACGGCAGGATCTATGGCTACACCTTC
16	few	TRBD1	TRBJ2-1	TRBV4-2	CASSHLDRGRNNEQFF	TGTGCCAGCAGCCACCTAGACAGGGGGCGTAACAATGAGCAGTTCTTC
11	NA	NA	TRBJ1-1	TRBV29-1	CSVGAATEALF	TGCAGCGTTGGGGCGGCCACTGAAGCTTTATTT
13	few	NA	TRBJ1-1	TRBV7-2	CASSLFGADEAFF	TGTGCCAGCAGCTTATTCGGAGCCGATGAAGCTTTCTTT
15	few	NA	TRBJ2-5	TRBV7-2	CASSTHSGDKETQYF	TGTGCCAGCAGCACCCACTCGGGGGATAAAGAGACCCAGTACTTC
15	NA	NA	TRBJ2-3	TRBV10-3	CAISDSQGGTDTQYF	TGTGCCATCAGTGACTCCCAGGGCGGGACAGATACGCAGTATTTT
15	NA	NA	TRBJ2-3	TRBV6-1	CASSRGLTGTDTQYF	TGTGCCAGCAGTCGTGGGCTAACAGGCACAGATACGCAGTATTTT
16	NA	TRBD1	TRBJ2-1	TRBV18	CASSPSDRGLDNEQFF	TGTGCCAGCTCACCCTCGGACAGGGGGCTCGACAATGAGCAGTTCTTC
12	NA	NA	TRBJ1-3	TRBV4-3	CASSQASPTIYF	TGCGCCAGCAGCCAAGCTAGTCCCACCATATATTTT
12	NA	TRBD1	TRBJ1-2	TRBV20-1	CSAKTGVYGYTF	TGCAGTGCTAAAACAGGGGTCTATGGCTACACCTTC
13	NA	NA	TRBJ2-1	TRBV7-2	CASSLAAVNEQFF	TGTGCCAGCAGCTTAGCGGCCGTCAATGAGCAGTTCTTC
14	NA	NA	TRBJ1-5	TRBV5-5	CASSSGFTNQPQHF	TGTGCCAGCAGCTCGGGGTTCACAAATCAGCCCCAGCATTTT
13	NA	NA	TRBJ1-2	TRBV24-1	CATSEQTNYGYTF	TGTGCCACCAGTGAACAGACTAACTATGGCTACACCTTC
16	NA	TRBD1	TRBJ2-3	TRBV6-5	CASSTAGTGFADTQYF	TGTGCCAGCAGCACCGCCGGGACAGGGTTCGCAGATACGCAGTATTTT
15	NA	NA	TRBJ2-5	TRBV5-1	CASSLAGPGKETQYF	TGCGCCAGCAGCTTGGCGGGGCCAGGGAAAGAGACCCAGTACTTC
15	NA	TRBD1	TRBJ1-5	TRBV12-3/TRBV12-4	CASSGGQHSNQPQHF	TGTGCCAGCAGTGGGGGACAGCATAGCAATCAGCCCCAGCATTTT